What follows describes a single T cell receptor (beta chain). This entry comes from a study of shared clonotypes between healthy human individuals. Study at large: The plates for each donor numbered three CD4 naive, three CD4 memory, two CD8 naive and one CD8 memory.

The V gene lost 3 bases and the J gene lost 2 bases, with 16 bases spanning the gap. The CDR3 consists of 16 residues. CDR1 is SGHNT and CDR2 is YYREEE in the germline V gene (reference sequence). Data came from immunoSEQ multiplex PCR; TCRdb stores just in-frame clones and leaves some out. The data show 2,500,000 or so clones, 90% to 95% seen once. Sequences were obtained from naive CD4+ T cells from PBMCs. Subset in this sample: CD45RA+ positively selected. The V call is TRBV5-4, the J call TRBJ2-3, with D maybe TRBD1 (6 bases). The source is a young man in good health. Some clones in this sample may be carry-over from other donors' samples. In nucleotides, the CDR3 is TGTGCCAGCAGCTGGGCACGACAGGAATACACAGATACGCAGTATTTT. This encodes CASSWARQEYTDTQYF.